The entry that follows covers one TCR beta chain sequence. Its target is not known. The sample originates from a study of shared clonotypes between healthy human individuals. Germline loops: CDR1 SGHAT, CDR2 FQNNGV. There are 15 residues in the CDR3. V lost 1 base and J lost 1; bases outside the gene matches: 2. Produced via immunoSEQ multiplex PCR; TCRdb's table is partial and in-frame only. Of some 300,000 clones listed, about 70% are singletons. The split of CD4+ cells yielded CD45RA+ naive and CD45RA-negative memory subsets. Regarding the study as a whole: Investigators collected only blood, and repertoires in tissues likely differ.

The source is a man aged 25 to 40 in good health. The sample was memory CD4+ T cells sorted from blood. As for subset: CD45RA-negative fraction. The genes are TRBV11-2 and TRBJ2-7; TRBD1 agrees at 9 bases. The CDR3 nucleotides are TGTGCCAGCAGCTTAGCCGGGACAGGGTCCTACGAGCAGTACTTC. Its protein product is CASSLAGTGSYEQYF.